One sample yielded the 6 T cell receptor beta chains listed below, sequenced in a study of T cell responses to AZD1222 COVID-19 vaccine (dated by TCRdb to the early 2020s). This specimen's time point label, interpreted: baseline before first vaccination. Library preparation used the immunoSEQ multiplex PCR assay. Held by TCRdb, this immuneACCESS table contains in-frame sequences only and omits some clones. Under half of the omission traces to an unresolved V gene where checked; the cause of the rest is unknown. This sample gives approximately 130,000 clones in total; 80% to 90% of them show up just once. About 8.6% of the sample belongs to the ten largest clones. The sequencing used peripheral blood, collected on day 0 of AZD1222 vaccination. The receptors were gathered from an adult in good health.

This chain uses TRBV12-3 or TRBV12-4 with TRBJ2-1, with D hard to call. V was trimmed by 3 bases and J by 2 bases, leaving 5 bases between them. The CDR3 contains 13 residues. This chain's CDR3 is CASSFEAYNEQFF. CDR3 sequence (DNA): TGTGCCAGCAGTTTTGAGGCCTACAATGAGCAGTTCTTC.

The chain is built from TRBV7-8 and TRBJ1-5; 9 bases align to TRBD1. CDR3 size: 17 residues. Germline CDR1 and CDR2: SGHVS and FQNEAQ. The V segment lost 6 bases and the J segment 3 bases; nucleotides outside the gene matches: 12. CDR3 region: CASSSNRQGGFNQPQHF. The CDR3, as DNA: TGTGCCAGCAGTAGCAATCGACAGGGGGGATTCAATCAGCCCCAGCATTTT. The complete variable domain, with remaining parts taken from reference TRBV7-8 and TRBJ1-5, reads GAGVSQSPRYKVAKRGQDVALRCDPISGHVSLFWYQQALGQGPEFLTYFQNEAQLDKSGLPSDRFFAERPEGSVSTLKIQRTQQEDSAVYLCASSSNRQGGFNQPQHFGDGTRLSIL.

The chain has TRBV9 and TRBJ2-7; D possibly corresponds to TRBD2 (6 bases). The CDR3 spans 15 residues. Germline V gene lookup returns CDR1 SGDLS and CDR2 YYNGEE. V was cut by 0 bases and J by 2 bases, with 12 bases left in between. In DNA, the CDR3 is TGTGCCAGCAGCGTAGCGGAGGGAATAACCTACGAGCAGTACTTC. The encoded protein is CASSVAEGITYEQYF. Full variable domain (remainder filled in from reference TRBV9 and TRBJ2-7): DSGVTQTPKHLITATGQRVTLRCSPRSGDLSVYWYQQSLDQGLQFLIQYYNGEERAKGNILERFSAQQFPDLHSELNLSSLELGDSALYFCASSVAEGITYEQYFGPGTRLTVT.

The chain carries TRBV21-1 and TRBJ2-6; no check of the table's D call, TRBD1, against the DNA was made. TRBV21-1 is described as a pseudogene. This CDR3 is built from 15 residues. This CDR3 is CARIDRAGGANVLTF. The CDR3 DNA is TGTGCCAGAATCGACAGGGCGGGCGGGGCCAACGTCCTGACTTTC.

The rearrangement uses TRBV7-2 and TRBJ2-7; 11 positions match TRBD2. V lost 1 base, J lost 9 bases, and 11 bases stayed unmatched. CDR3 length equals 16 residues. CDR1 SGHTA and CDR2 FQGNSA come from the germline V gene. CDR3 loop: CASSLDSSGRLVLQYF. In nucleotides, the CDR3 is TGTGCCAGCAGCTTAGATTCTAGCGGGAGGCTCGTTTTGCAGTACTTC.

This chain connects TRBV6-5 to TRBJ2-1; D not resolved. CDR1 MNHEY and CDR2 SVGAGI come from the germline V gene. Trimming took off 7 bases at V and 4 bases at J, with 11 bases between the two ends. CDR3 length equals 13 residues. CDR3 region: CASTSSSYNEQFF. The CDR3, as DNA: TGTGCCAGCACCTCATCGAGTTACAATGAGCAGTTCTTC.